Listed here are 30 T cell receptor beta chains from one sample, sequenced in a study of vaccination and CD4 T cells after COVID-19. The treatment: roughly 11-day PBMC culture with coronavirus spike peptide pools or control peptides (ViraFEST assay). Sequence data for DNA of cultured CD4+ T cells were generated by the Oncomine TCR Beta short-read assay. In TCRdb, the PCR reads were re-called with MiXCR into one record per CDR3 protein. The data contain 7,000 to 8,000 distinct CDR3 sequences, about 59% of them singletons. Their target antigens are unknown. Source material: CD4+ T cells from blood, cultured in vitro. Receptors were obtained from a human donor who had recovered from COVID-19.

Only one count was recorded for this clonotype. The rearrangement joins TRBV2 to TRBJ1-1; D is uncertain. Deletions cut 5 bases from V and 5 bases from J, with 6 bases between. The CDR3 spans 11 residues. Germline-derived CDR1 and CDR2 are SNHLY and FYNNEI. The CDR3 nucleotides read TGTGCCAGCAGTCGTGAAACTGAAGCTTTCTTT. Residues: CASSRETEAFF.

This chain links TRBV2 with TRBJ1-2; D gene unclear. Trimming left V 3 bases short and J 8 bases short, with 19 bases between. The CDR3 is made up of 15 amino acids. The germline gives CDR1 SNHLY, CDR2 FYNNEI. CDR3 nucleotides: TGTGCCAGCAGTGATGGGCGTTCAGGATCGAGGGGCTACACCTTC. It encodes CASSDGRSGSRGYTF.

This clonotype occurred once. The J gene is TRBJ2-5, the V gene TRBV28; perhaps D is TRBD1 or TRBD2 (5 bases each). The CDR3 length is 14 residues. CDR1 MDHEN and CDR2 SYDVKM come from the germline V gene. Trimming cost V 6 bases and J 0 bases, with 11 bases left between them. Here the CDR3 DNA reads TGTGCCAGCAGGAAATGGGGGAACCAAGAGACCCAGTACTTC. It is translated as CASRKWGNQETQYF.

The CDR3 reads CASSSGLAGADTQYF. The CDR3 nucleotides read TGTGCCAGCAGCTCCGGACTAGCGGGGGCGGATACGCAGTATTTT. The chain has TRBV7-2 and TRBJ2-3, with TRBD2 identical over 13 bases. The CDR3 is made up of 15 amino acids. CDR1 and CDR2 (germline): SGHTA, FQGNSA. With V trimmed by 4 bases and J by 6 bases, 4 bases remained unmatched.

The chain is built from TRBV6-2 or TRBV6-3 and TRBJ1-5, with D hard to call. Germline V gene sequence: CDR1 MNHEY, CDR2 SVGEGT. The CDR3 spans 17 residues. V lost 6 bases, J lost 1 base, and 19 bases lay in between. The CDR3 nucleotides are TGTGCCAGCAGCCCAAACTTCCGGGAGAAGAGCAATCAGCCCCAGCATTTT. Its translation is CASSPNFREKSNQPQHF.

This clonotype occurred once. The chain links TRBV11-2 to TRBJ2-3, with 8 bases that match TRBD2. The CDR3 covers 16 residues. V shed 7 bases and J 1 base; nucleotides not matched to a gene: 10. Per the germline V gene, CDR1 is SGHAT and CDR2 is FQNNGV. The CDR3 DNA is TGTGCCAGCACGCGATTTAAGACTAGCGGCACAGATACGCAGTATTTT. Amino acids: CASTRFKTSGTDTQYF. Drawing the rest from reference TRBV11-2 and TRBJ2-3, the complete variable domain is EAGVAQSPRYKIIEKRQSVAFWCNPISGHATLYWYQQILGQGPKLLIQFQNNGVVDDSQLPKDRFSAERLKGVDSTLKIQPAKLEDSAVYLCASTRFKTSGTDTQYFGPGTRLTVL.

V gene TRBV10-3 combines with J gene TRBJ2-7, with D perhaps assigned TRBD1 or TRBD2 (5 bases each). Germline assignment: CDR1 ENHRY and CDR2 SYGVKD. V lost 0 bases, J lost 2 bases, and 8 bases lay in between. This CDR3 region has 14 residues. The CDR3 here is CAISESGAPYEQYF. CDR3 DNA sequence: TGTGCCATCAGTGAGTCCGGGGCCCCCTACGAGCAGTACTTC.

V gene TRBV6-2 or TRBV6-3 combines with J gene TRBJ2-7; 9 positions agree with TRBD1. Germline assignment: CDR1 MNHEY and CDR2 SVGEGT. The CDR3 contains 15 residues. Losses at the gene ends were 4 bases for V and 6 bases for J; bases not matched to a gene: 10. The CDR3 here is CASSSRDRASREQYF. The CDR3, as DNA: TGTGCCAGCAGTTCCCGGGACAGGGCTTCTCGCGAGCAGTACTTC.

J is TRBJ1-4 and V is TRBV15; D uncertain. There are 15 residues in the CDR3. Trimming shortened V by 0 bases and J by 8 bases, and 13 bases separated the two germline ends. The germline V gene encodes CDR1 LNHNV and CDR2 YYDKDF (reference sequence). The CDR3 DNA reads TGTGCCACCAGCAGAGATTATGGGGTAGGCGAAAAACTGTTTTTT. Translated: CATSRDYGVGEKLFF.

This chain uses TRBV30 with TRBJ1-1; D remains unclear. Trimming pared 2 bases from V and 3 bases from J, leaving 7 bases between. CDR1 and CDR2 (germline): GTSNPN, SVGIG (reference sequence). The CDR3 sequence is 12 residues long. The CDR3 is CAWSPRDTEAFF. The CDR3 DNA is TGTGCCTGGAGTCCCCGGGACACTGAAGCTTTCTTT.

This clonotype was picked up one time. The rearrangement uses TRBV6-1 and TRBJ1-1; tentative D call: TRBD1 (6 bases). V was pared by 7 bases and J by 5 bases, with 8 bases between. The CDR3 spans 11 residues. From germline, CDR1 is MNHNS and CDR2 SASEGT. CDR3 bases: TGTGCCAGCATTCAGGGGACTGAAGCTTTCTTT. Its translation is CASIQGTEAFF.

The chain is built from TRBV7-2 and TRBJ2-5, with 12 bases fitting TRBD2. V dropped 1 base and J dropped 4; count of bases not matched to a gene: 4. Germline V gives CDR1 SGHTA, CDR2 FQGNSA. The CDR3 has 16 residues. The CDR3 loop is CASSLGPSGGAETQYF. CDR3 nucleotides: TGTGCCAGCAGCTTAGGGCCTAGCGGGGGGGCAGAGACCCAGTACTTC.

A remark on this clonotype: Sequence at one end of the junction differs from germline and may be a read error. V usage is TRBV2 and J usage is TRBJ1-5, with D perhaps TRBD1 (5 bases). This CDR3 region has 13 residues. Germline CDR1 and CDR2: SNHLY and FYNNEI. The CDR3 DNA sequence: TGTGCCAGCAGCGAAGACTCAGGGCAGCCCCAGCATTTT. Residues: CASSEDSGQPQHF.

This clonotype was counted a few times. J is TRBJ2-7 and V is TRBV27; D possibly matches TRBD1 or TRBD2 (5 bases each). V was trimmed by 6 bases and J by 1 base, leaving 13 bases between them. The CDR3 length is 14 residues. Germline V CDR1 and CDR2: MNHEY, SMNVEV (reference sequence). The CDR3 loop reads CASSPWDGSYEQYF. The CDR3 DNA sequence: TGTGCCAGCAGCCCCTGGGACGGATCCTACGAGCAGTACTTC.

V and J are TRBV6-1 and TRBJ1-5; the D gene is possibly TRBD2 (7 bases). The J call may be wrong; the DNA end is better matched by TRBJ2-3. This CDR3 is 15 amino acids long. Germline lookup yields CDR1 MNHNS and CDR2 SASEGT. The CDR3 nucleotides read TGTGCCAGCAGTCTGAGGGGGGGGTTTGATCAGCCCCAGTATTTT. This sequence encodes CASSLRGGFDQPQYF.

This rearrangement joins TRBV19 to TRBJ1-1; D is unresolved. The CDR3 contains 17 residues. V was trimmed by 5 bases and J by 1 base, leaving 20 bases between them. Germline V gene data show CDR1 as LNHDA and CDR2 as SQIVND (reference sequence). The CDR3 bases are TGTGCCAGTAGTGCCGGGTCAGCGAGGCTGGGGAACACTGAAGCTTTCTTT. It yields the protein CASSAGSARLGNTEAFF.

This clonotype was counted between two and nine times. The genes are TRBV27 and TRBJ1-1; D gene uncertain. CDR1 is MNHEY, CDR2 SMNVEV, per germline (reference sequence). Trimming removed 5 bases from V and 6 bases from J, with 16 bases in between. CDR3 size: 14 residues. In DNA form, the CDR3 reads TGTGCCAGCAGTCCGGCGACGCAAGCGGCTGAAGCTTTCTTT. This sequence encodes CASSPATQAAEAFF.

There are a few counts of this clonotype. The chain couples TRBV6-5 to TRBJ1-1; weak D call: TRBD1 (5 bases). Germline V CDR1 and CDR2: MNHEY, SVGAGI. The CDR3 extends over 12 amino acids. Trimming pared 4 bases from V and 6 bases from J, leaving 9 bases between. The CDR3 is CASSSGFPEAFF. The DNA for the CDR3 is TGTGCCAGCAGTTCAGGGTTCCCTGAAGCTTTCTTT.

CDR3 sequence: CSARALLNTEAFF. In nucleotides, the CDR3 is TGCAGTGCTAGGGCCCTACTGAACACTGAAGCTTTCTTT. The chain couples TRBV20-1 to TRBJ1-1; D unresolved. In germline, CDR1 is DFQATT, CDR2 SNEGSKA (reference sequence). V was cut by 3 bases and J by 0 bases, with 8 bases left in between. CDR3 length: 13 amino acids.

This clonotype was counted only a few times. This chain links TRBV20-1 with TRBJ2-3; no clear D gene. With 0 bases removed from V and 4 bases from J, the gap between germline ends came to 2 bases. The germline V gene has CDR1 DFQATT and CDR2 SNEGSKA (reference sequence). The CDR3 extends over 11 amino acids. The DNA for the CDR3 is TGCAGTGCTAGAGATTCAGATACGCAGTATTTT. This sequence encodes CSARDSDTQYF.

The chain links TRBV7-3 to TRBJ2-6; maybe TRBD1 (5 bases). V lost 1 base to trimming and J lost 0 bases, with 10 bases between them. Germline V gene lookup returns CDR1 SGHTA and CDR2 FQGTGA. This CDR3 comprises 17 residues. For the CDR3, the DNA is TGTGCCAGCAGCTTAAAGGAGACAGTCTCTGGGGCCAACGTCCTGACTTTC. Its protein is CASSLKETVSGANVLTF.

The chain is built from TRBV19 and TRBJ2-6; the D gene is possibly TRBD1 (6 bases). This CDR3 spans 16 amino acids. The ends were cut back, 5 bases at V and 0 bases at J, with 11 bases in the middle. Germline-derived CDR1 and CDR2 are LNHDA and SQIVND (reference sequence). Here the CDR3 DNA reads TGTGCCAGTAGTGGAGGACAGTACTCTGGGGCCAACGTCCTGACTTTC. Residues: CASSGGQYSGANVLTF.

CDR3 protein: CASSASRGEETQYF. CDR3 bases: TGTGCCAGCAGCGCCTCGCGGGGAGAGGAGACCCAGTACTTC. V is TRBV11-3 and J is TRBJ2-5, with D possibly TRBD2 on 6 matching bases. Germline CDR1 reads SGHNT; CDR2 reads YENEEA. Deletions cut 5 bases from V and 5 bases from J, with 15 bases between. The CDR3 length is 14 residues.

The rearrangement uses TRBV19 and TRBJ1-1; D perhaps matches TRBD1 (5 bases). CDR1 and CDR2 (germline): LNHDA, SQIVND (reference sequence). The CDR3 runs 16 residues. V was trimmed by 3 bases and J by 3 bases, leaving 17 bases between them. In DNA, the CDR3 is TGTGCCAGTAGTATCGGGGCAGGGCGCGGAGACACTGAAGCTTTCTTT. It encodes CASSIGAGRGDTEAFF.

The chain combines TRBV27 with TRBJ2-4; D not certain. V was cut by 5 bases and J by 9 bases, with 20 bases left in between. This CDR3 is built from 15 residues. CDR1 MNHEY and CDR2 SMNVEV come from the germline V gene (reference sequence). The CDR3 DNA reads TGTGCCAGCAGTCCCATTCCCCGGGCCTCGACCATTCAGTACTTC. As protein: CASSPIPRASTIQYF.

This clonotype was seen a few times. The CDR3 loop reads CASTLIGSYTF. In nucleotides, the CDR3 is TGTGCCAGCACCCTTATAGGGAGCTACACCTTC. This chain connects TRBV7-9 to TRBJ1-2, with unresolved D. V lost 7 bases, J lost 9 bases, and 12 bases lay in between. Germline V lookup: CDR1 SEHNR, CDR2 FQNEAQ (reference sequence). This CDR3 spans 11 amino acids.

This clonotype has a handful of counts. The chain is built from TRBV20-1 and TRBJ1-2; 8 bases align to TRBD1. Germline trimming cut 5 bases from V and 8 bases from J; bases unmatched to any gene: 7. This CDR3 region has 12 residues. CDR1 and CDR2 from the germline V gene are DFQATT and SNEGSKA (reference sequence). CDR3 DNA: TGCAGTGCTGCAACCGGGACAGGCGGCTACACCTTC. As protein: CSAATGTGGYTF.

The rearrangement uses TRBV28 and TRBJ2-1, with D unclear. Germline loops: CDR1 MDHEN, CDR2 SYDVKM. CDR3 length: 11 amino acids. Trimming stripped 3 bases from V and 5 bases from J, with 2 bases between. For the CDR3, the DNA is TGTGCCAGCAGTTTGAACAATGAGCAGTTCTTC. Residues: CASSLNNEQFF.

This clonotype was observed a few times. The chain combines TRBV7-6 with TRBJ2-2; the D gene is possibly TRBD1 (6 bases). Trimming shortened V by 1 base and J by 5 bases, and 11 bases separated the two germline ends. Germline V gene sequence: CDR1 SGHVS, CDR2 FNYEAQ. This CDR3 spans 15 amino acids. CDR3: CASSLGQGWTGELFF. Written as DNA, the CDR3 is TGTGCCAGCAGCTTAGGGCAGGGGTGGACCGGGGAGCTGTTTTTT.

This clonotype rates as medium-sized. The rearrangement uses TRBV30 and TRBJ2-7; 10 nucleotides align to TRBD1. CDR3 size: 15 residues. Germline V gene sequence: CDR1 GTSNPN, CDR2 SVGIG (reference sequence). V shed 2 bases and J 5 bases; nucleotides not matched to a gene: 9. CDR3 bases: TGTGCCTGGAGTCTCCCGGGACAGGGGAGGGACGAGCAGTACTTC. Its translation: CAWSLPGQGRDEQYF.